These T cell receptor beta chains were read from a single sample in a study of Ad26.COV2.S vaccination and SARS-CoV-2 variants. Clones were sequenced by immunoSEQ multiplex PCR, and TCRdb holds only the in-frame ones, with some missing. Of fewer than 800,000 clones detected, around 92% appear once; the ten largest clones hold approximately 1.5%. Here the sequenced sample was peripheral blood, taken in a trial of Ad26.COV2.S vaccine versus placebo. The receptor set was obtained from a person between 18 and 59 years old who received the Ad26.COV2.S COVID-19 vaccine or a placebo. Both conserved end residues are part of each CDR3. The D gene is left open where the match is weak. Only some rows state a clone size, as once, few, many or a class for expanded clones.

D | size | J | length | V | DNA | CDR3
TRBD1 | few | TRBJ1-3 | 14 | TRBV19 | TGTGCCAGTAGTCTGCTGACAGGGGGAAACACCATATATTTT | CASSLLTGGNTIYF
NA | NA | TRBJ1-1 | 13 | TRBV18 | TGTGCCAGCTCATCCCCGGACCGCACTGAAGCTTTCTTT | CASSSPDRTEAFF
TRBD1 | once | TRBJ2-7 | 13 | TRBV6-5 | TGTGCCAGCAGTTTAAAGACAGGGTGGGAGCAGTACTTC | CASSLKTGWEQYF
NA | NA | TRBJ2-1 | 17 | TRBV27 | TGTGCCAGCAAGCGTACAGCAGAGGCTAGCTCCTACAATGAGCAGTTCTTC | CASKRTAEASSYNEQFF
NA | NA | TRBJ2-3 | 15 | TRBV4-1 | TGCGCCAGCAGCGATAAGAGGGCGTCGGGAGATACGCAGTATTTT | CASSDKRASGDTQYF
TRBD1 | NA | TRBJ2-7 | 15 | TRBV19 | TGTGCCAGCCCCCCCCGGGCCAGGGGGCATGACGAGCAGTACTTC | CASPPRARGHDEQYF
NA | NA | TRBJ2-7 | 16 | TRBV7-8 | TGTGCCAGCAGCTTAGGTGGTTCAGCGTTCTCCTACGAGCAGTACTTC | CASSLGGSAFSYEQYF
NA | NA | TRBJ2-7 | 12 | TRBV29-1 | TGCAGCGTTGGACAGTCTCTCTACGAGCAGTACTTC | CSVGQSLYEQYF
NA | NA | TRBJ1-3 | 13 | TRBV9 | TGTGCCAGCAGCGGGAGGGCCGGAAACACCATATATTTT | CASSGRAGNTIYF
TRBD1 | NA | TRBJ2-5 | 11 | TRBV12-5 | TGTGCTAGTGGTTTGGAGGGACAGCTAGACTTC | CASGLEGQLDF
TRBD2 | NA | TRBJ2-1 | 15 | TRBV6-5 | TGTGCCAGCAGTTACCGGGGGGGCGGGTCCCGCGAGCAGTTCTTC | CASSYRGGGSREQFF
NA | NA | TRBJ1-5 | 13 | TRBV12-3/TRBV12-4 | TGTGCCAGTGAGGTGGGGGGCAATCAGCCCCAGCATTTT | CASEVGGNQPQHF
NA | NA | TRBJ2-3 | 14 | TRBV7-3 | TGTGCCAGCAGCTCCAAGACACGGGCAGATACGCAGTATTTT | CASSSKTRADTQYF
TRBD2 | once | TRBJ2-6 | 14 | TRBV19 | TGTGCCAGTAGGGGGAGGGCTGGGGCCAACGTCCTGACTTTC | CASRGRAGANVLTF
NA | NA | TRBJ2-3 | 13 | TRBV11-3 | TGTGCCAGCAGCTTAGGAACGGTGGGTACGCAGTATTTT | CASSLGTVGTQYF
NA | NA | TRBJ2-3 | 13 | TRBV7-2 | TGTGCCAGCAGCTTACCCTCTACGGGGCCGCAGTATTTT | CASSLPSTGPQYF
NA | NA | TRBJ1-3 | 14 | TRBV28 | TGTGCCAGCACTCGGGGTTCGGGGAGAAACACCATATATTTT | CASTRGSGRNTIYF
NA | NA | TRBJ2-3 | 12 | TRBV4-3 | TGCGCCAGCAGCCAGGAGAGGGGTACGCAGTATTTT | CASSQERGTQYF
TRBD1 | once | TRBJ2-5 | 11 | TRBV10-1 | TGCGCCAGCGGACAGGGAGAGACCCAGTACTTC | CASGQGETQYF
NA | NA | TRBJ2-5 | 16 | TRBV5-6 | TGTGCCAGCAGCGTCAGAACAGGATACGACGGGTGGACCCAGTACTTC | CASSVRTGYDGWTQYF
NA | NA | TRBJ2-7 | 15 | TRBV4-1 | TGCGCCAGCAGCCAAGTCACTGGGGGAACCTACGAGCAGTACTTC | CASSQVTGGTYEQYF
TRBD1 | NA | TRBJ1-1 | 15 | TRBV7-3 | TGTGCCAGCAGCCTTAAGGGACAGAAGAACACTGAAGCTTTCTTT | CASSLKGQKNTEAFF